This entry lists 7 T cell receptor beta chains sequenced from one sample in a study of Graves' ophthalmopathy and Graves' hyperthyroidism. For repertoire sequencing, the TCR beta CDR3 regions were amplified from RNA transcripts. The library came from an HTBI-primed first-round RT-PCR and a second-round multiplex PCR. TCRdb recomputed calls from the multiplex PCR reads with MiXCR, one row per CDR3 protein. The profile covers 650,000 to 900,000 distinct CDR3 sequences, with 35% to 50% appearing a single time and about 40% taken by the ten largest. Sequencing was performed on peripheral blood. Receptor source: an adult man with Graves' ophthalmopathy.

This chain connects TRBV20-1 to TRBJ1-2; 8 bases map to TRBD1. From germline, CDR1 is DFQATT and CDR2 SNEGSKA (reference sequence). The CDR3 runs to 16 residues. Losses at the gene ends were 2 bases for V and 4 bases for J; bases not matched to a gene: 12. The CDR3 region is CSARIFGQGDTYGYTF. DNA of the CDR3: TGCAGTGCTAGAATTTTTGGACAGGGAGATACCTATGGCTACACCTTC.

The V and J genes are TRBV15 and TRBJ2-6; 7 bases map to TRBD1. Unmatched junction bases numbered 9, after V lost 3 bases and J lost 10 bases. Germline values: CDR1 LNHNV, CDR2 YYDKDF (reference sequence). The CDR3 is made up of 15 amino acids. The DNA for the CDR3 is TGTGCCACCAGCAGGGAAGGAACAGGGGTGAACGTCCTGACTTTC. This translates into CATSREGTGVNVLTF. Complete variable domain (other parts from reference TRBV15 and TRBJ2-6): DAMVIQNPRYQVTQFGKPVTLSCSQTLNHNVMYWYQQKSSQAPKLLFHYYDKDFNNEADTPDNFQSRRPNTSFCFLDIRSPGLGDTAMYLCATSREGTGVNVLTFGAGSRLTVL.

In the case of this clonotype: The junction departs from germline at one end; a sequencing error may be responsible. The chain carries TRBV11-1 and TRBJ1-3, with unresolved D. This CDR3 has 12 residues. Germline CDR1 is SGHAT and CDR2 is FQDESV (reference sequence). DNA of the CDR3: TGTGCCAGCAGCCTAGCTCTGGACACCATATATTTT. Its translation is CASSLALDTIYF.

This clonotype has more than one count but fewer than ten. V usage is TRBV11-2 and J usage is TRBJ1-4; the D gene is possibly TRBD1 (5 bases). V lost 0 bases and J lost 3, with 11 bases in between. This CDR3 is built from 16 residues. Germline V gene lookup returns CDR1 SGHAT and CDR2 FQNNGV. CDR3 nucleotides: TGTGCCAGCAGCTTAGATCCAGTAGGGGCTAATGAAAAACTGTTTTTT. Amino acids: CASSLDPVGANEKLFF. Variable domain in full (rest from reference TRBV11-2 and TRBJ1-4): EAGVAQSPRYKIIEKRQSVAFWCNPISGHATLYWYQQILGQGPKLLIQFQNNGVVDDSQLPKDRFSAERLKGVDSTLKIQPAKLEDSAVYLCASSLDPVGANEKLFFGSGTQLSVL.

This clonotype showed up just once. The gene calls are TRBV19 and TRBJ2-5; a weak D match, TRBD2 (6 bases). Per germline, CDR1 LNHDA and CDR2 SQIVND (reference sequence). CDR3 length: 14 residues. V lost 10 bases and J lost 1, with 16 bases in between. The CDR3: CATWWGDVQETQYF. CDR3 in DNA: TGTGCCACGTGGTGGGGGGACGTCCAAGAGACCCAGTACTTC.

This clonotype appeared a few times. This sequence joins TRBV9 and TRBJ2-7; D gene unclear. CDR1 is SGDLS, CDR2 YYNGEE, per germline. The CDR3 covers 13 residues. V dropped 0 bases and J dropped 5 bases, with 9 bases sitting between them. The CDR3 DNA is TGTGCCAGCAGCGTAGATTCCGGCGACGAGCAGTACTTC. Translating gives CASSVDSGDEQYF.

CDR3: CASSTTETNQPQHF. DNA of the CDR3: TGTGCCAGCAGTACAACCGAGACCAATCAGCCCCAGCATTTT. This chain joins TRBV25-1 and TRBJ1-5; D remains ambiguous. Germline V lookup: CDR1 MGHDK, CDR2 SYGVNS. CDR3 size: 14 residues. V was shortened by 5 bases and J by 3 bases, with 11 bases between the two germline ends. The complete variable domain, with remaining parts taken from reference TRBV25-1 and TRBJ1-5, reads EADIYQTPRYLVIGTGKKITLECSQTMGHDKMYWYQQDPGMELHLIHYSYGVNSTEKGDLSSESTVSRIRTEHFPLTLESARPSHTSQYLCASSTTETNQPQHFGDGTRLSIL.